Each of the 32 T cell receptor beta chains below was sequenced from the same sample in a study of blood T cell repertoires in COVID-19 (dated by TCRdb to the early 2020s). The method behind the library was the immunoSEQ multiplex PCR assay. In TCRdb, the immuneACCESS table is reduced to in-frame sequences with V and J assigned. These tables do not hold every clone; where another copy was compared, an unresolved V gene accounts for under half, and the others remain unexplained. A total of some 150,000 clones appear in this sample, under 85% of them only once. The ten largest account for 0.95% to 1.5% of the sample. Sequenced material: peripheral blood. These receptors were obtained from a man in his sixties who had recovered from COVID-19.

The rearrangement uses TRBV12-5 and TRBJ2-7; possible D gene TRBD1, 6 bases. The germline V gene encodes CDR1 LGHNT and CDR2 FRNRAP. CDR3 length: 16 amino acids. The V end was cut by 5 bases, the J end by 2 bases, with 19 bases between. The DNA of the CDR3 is TGTGCTAGTGGTCTGACTTCCCACAGGGCCCCCTACGAGCAGTACTTC. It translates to CASGLTSHRAPYEQYF.

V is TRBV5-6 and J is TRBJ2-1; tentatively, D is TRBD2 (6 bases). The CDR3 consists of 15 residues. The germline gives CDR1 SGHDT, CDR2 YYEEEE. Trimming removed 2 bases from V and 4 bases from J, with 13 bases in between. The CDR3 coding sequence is TGTGCCAGCAGCTTCGGGCGGGGACCGTACAATGAGCAGTTCTTC. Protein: CASSFGRGPYNEQFF.

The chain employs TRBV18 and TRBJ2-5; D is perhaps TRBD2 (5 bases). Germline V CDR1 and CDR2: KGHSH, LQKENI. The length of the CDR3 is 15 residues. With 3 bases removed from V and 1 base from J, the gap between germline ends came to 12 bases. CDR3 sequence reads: CASSPYQEAQETQYF. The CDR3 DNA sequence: TGTGCCAGCTCACCTTACCAGGAGGCCCAAGAGACCCAGTACTTC.

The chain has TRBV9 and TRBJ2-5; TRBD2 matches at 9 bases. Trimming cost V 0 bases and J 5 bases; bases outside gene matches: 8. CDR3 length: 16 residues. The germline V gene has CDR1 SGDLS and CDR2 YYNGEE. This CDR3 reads CASSVGAGGATETQYF. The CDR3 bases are TGTGCCAGCAGCGTAGGTGCGGGGGGGGCCACGGAGACCCAGTACTTC.

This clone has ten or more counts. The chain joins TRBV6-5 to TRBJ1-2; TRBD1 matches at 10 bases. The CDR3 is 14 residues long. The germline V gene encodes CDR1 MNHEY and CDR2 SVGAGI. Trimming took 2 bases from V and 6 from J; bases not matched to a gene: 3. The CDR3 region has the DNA TGTGCCAGCAGTTACGGGGGGACAGGGGATGGCTACACCTTC. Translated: CASSYGGTGDGYTF.

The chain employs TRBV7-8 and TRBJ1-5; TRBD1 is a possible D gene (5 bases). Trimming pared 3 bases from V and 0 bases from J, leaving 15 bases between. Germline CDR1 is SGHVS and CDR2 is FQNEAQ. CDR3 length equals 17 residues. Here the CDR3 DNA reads TGTGCCAGCAGCTTGACGTGGGGGGGAAATAGCAATCAGCCCCAGCATTTT. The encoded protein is CASSLTWGGNSNQPQHF.

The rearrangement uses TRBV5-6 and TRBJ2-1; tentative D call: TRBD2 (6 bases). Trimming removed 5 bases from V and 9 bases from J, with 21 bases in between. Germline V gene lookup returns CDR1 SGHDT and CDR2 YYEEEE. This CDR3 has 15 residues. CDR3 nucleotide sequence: TGTGCCAGCAGGGGGTCGGGGGTACTTAACGGTGAGCAGTTCTTC. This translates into CASRGSGVLNGEQFF.

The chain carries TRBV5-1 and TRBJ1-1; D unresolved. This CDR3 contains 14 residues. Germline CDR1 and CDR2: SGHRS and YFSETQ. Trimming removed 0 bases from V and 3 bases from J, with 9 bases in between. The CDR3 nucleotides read TGCGCCAGCAGCTTGGACAGCCGATACACTGAAGCTTTCTTT. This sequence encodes CASSLDSRYTEAFF.

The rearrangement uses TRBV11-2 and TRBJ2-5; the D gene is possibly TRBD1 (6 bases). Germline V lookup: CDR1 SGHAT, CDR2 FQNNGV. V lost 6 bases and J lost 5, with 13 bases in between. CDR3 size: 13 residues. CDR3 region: CASRVQGRETQYF. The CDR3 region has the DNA TGTGCCAGCAGAGTACAGGGACGGGAGACCCAGTACTTC. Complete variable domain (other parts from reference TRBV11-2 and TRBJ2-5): EAGVAQSPRYKIIEKRQSVAFWCNPISGHATLYWYQQILGQGPKLLIQFQNNGVVDDSQLPKDRFSAERLKGVDSTLKIQPAKLEDSAVYLCASRVQGRETQYFGPGTRLLVL.

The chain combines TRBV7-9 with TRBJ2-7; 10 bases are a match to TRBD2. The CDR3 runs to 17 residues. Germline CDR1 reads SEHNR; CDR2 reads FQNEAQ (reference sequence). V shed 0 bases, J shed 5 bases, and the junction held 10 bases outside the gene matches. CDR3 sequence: CASSLAWLAGVNNEQYF. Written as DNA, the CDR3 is TGTGCCAGCAGCTTAGCGTGGCTAGCGGGGGTCAACAACGAGCAGTACTTC.

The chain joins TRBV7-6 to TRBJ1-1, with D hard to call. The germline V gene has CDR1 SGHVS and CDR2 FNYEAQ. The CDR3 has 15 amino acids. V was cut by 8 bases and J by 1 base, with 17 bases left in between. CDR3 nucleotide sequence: TGTGCCAGCGTAGACGGAGGAGAGACGAACACTGAAGCTTTCTTT. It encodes CASVDGGETNTEAFF. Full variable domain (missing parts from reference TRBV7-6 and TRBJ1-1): GAGVSQSPRYKVTKRGQDVALRCDPISGHVSLYWYRQALGQGPEFLTYFNYEAQQDKSGLPNDRFSAERPEGSISTLTIQRTEQRDSAMYRCASVDGGETNTEAFFGQGTRLTVV.

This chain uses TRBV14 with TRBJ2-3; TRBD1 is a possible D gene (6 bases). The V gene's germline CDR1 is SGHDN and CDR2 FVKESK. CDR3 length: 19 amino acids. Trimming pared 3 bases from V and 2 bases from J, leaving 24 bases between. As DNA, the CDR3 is TGTGCCAGCAGCCAGCTCAGGGGCAAGATTGGGGAGTCCACAGATACGCAGTATTTT. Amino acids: CASSQLRGKIGESTDTQYF.

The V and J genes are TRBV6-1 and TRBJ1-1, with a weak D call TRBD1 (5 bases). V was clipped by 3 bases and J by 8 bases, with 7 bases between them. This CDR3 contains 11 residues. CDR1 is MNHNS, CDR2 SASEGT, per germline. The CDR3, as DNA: TGTGCCAGCAGTGACAGGGAAGAAGCTTTCTTT. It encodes CASSDREEAFF.

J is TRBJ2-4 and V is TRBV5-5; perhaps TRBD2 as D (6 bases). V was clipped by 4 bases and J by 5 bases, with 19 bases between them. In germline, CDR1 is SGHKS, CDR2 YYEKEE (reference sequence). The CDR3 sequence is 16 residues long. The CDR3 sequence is CASSPRLGSLENIQYF. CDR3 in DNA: TGTGCCAGCAGCCCCCGTCTCGGGAGCCTCGAAAACATTCAGTACTTC.

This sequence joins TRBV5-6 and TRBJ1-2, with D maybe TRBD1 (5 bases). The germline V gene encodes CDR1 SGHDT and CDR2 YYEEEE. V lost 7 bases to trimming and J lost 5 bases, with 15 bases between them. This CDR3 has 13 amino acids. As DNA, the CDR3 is TGTGCCAGCCGTTTTGGGACTTCTTATGGCTACACCTTC. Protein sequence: CASRFGTSYGYTF.

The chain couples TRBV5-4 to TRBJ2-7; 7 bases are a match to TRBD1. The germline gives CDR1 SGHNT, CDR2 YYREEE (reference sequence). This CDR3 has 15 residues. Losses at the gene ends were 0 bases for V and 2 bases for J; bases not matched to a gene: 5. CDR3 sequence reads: CASSLAGTVAYEQYF. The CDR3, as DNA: TGTGCCAGCAGCTTGGCCGGGACAGTAGCCTACGAGCAGTACTTC.

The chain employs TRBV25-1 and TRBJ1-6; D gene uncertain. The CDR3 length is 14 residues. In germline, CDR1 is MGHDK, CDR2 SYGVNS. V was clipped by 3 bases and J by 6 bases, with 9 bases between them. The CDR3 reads CASSDRGLNSPLHF. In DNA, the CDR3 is TGTGCCAGCAGTGATCGAGGGCTTAATTCACCCCTCCACTTT.

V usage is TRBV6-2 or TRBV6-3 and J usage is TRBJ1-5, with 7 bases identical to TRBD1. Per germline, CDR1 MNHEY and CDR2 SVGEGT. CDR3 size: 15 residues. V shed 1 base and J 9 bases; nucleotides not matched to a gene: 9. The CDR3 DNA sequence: TGTGCCAGCAGTTACTGGGGACAGAGTGGTGTGCCCCAGCATTTT. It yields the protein CASSYWGQSGVPQHF.

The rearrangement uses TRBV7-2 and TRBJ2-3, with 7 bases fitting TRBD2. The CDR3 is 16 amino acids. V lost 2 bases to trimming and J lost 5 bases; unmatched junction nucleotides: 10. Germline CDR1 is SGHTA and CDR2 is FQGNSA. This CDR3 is CASSLSGGKGEDTQYF. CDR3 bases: TGTGCCAGCAGCTTATCGGGGGGTAAAGGGGAAGATACGCAGTATTTT. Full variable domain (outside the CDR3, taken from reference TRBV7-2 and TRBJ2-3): GAGVSQSPSNKVTEKGKDVELRCDPISGHTALYWYRQSLGQGLEFLIYFQGNSAPDKSGLPSDRFSAERTGGSVSTLTIQRTQQEDSAVYLCASSLSGGKGEDTQYFGPGTRLTVL.

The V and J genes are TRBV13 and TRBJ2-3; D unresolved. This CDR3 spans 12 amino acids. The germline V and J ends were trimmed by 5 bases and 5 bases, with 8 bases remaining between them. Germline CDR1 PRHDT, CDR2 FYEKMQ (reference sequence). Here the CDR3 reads CASSPRGDTQYF. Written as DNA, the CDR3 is TGTGCCAGCAGCCCCCGAGGAGATACGCAGTATTTT.

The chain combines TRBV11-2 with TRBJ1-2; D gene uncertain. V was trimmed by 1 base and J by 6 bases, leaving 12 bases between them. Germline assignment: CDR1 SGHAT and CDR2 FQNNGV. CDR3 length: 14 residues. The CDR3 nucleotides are TGTGCCAGCAGCTTAGTAGCGGGTATCGATGGCTACACCTTC. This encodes CASSLVAGIDGYTF.

The CDR3 nucleotides are TGCGCCAGCAGCTTGGGGACTAGCGGGGAGAAGCGGAATGAGCAGTTCTTC. This sequence encodes CASSLGTSGEKRNEQFF. The gene calls are TRBV5-1 and TRBJ2-1; 12 bases are shared with TRBD2. The junction had 8 bases not matched to a gene; V was cut back by 0 bases and J by 7 bases. The CDR3 has 17 amino acids. CDR1 is SGHRS and CDR2 is YFSETQ in the germline V gene.

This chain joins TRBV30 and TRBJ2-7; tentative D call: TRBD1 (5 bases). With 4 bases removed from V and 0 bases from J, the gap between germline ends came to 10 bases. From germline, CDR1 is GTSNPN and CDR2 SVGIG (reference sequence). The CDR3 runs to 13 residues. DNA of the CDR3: TGTGCCTGGAAAGTGGGGCCCTCCTACGAGCAGTACTTC. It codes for CAWKVGPSYEQYF. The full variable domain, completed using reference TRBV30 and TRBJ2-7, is SQTIHQWPATLVQPVGSPLSLECTVEGTSNPNLYWYRQAAGRGLQLLFYSVGIGQISSEVPQNLSASRPQDRQFILSSKKLLLSDSGFYLCAWKVGPSYEQYFGPGTRLTVT.

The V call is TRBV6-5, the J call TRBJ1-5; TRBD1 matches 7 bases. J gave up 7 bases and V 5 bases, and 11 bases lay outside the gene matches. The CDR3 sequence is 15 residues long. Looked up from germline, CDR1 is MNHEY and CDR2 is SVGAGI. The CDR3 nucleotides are TGTGCCAGCAGTCGAGTACAGGGGATAGGGCAGCCCCAGCATTTT. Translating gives CASSRVQGIGQPQHF.

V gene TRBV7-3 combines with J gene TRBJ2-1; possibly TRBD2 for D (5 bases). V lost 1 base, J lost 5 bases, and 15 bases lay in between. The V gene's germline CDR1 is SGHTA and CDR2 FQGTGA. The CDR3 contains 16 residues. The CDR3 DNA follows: TGTGCCAGCAGCTTAAGCCGCTCAGCGGTAGACAATGAGCAGTTCTTC. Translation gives CASSLSRSAVDNEQFF.

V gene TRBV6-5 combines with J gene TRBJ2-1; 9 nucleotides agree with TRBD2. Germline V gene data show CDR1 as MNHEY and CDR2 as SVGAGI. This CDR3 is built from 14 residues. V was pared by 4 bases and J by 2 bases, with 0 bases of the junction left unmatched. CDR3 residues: CASSLAGAYNEQFF. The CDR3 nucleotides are TGTGCCAGCAGTTTAGCGGGAGCCTACAATGAGCAGTTCTTC.

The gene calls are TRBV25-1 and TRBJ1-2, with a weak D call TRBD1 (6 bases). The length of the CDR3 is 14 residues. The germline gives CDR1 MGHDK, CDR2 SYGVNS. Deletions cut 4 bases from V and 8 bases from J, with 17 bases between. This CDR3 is CASSATGFDQGYTF. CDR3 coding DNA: TGTGCCAGCAGTGCGACAGGTTTCGACCAGGGCTACACCTTC.

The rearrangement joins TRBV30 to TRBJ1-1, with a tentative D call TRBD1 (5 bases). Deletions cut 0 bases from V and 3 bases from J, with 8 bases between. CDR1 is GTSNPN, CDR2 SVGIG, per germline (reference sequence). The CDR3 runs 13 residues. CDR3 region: CAWSVQGDTEAFF. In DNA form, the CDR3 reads TGTGCCTGGAGTGTACAAGGGGACACTGAAGCTTTCTTT.

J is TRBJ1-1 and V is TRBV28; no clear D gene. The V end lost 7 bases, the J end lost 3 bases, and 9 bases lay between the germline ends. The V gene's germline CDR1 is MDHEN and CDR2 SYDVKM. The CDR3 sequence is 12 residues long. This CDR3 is CASITRDTEAFF. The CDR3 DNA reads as TGTGCCAGCATTACCCGGGACACTGAAGCTTTCTTT.

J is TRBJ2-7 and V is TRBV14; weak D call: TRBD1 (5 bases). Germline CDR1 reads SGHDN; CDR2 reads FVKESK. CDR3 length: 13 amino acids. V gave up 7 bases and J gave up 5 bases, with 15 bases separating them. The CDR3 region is CASKGWDKDEQYF. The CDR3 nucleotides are TGTGCCAGCAAGGGGTGGGATAAGGACGAGCAGTACTTC.

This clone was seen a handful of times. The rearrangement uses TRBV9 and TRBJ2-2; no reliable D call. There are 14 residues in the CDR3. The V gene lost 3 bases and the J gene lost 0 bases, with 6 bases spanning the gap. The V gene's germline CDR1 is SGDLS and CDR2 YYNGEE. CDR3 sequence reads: CASSAYSNTGELFF. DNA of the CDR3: TGTGCCAGCAGCGCTTACTCGAACACCGGGGAGCTGTTTTTT.

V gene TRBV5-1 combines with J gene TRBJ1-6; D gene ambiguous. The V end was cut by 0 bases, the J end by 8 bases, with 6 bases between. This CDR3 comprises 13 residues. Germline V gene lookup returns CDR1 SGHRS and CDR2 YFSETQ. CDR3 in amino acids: CASSLVSDSPLHF. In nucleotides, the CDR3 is TGCGCCAGCAGCTTGGTGTCAGATTCACCCCTCCACTTT. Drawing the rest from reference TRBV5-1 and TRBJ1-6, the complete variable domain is KAGVTQTPRYLIKTRGQQVTLSCSPISGHRSVSWYQQTPGQGLQFLFEYFSETQRNKGNFPGRFSGRQFSNSRSEMNVSTLELGDSALYLCASSLVSDSPLHFGNGTRLTVT.